Below are 31 T cell receptor beta chains sequenced from a single sample in a study of early T cells in non-severe SARS-CoV-2 infection. TCRdb passed the 5' RACE reads through MiXCR, listing each CDR3 protein once. The table includes tens of thousands of distinct CDR3 sequences, around 5.6% detected once. Sequencing was carried out using whole blood. Receptors were obtained from an adult who was a healthcare worker with PCR-confirmed SARS-CoV-2 infection or an uninfected control (not recorded which).

The table lists this clonotype with many counts. This chain links TRBV19 with TRBJ1-4; perhaps TRBD1 as D (5 bases). The CDR3 sequence is 14 residues long. Trimming removed 1 base at V and 11 bases at J, with 14 bases between. CDR1 is LNHDA, CDR2 SQIVND, per germline (reference sequence). In DNA form, the CDR3 reads TGTGCCAGTAGTATAGGGGGCAGTCTCACCAAACTGTTTTTT. Its translation is CASSIGGSLTKLFF.

The table lists this clonotype with many counts. This sequence joins TRBV27 and TRBJ1-4; D gene uncertain. Germline loops: CDR1 MNHEY, CDR2 SMNVEV (reference sequence). The CDR3 sequence is 16 residues long. V gave up 8 bases and J gave up 0 bases, with 16 bases separating them. The CDR3 loop is CASRTLRIATNEKLFF. The CDR3, as DNA: TGTGCCAGCCGCACACTCAGGATTGCAACTAATGAAAAACTGTTTTTT.

The V gene is TRBV7-6, the J gene TRBJ2-5; D may be TRBD1 or TRBD2 (5 bases each). CDR1 is SGHVS, CDR2 FNYEAQ, per germline. The CDR3 spans 16 residues. V lost 1 base, J lost 5 bases, and 17 bases lay in between. The CDR3 protein is CASSLGGRPAGETQYF. The CDR3 DNA is TGTGCCAGCAGCTTAGGGGGACGGCCCGCCGGTGAGACCCAGTACTTC.

The J gene is TRBJ1-1, the V gene TRBV20-1; D gene ambiguous. Germline V gives CDR1 DFQATT, CDR2 SNEGSKA (reference sequence). This CDR3 contains 11 residues. The V end lost 3 bases, the J end lost 2 bases, and 4 bases lay between the germline ends. The CDR3 DNA sequence: TGCAGTGCTAGGGTAAACACTGAAGCTTTCTTT. As protein: CSARVNTEAFF.

This clonotype was counted many times. The chain has TRBV7-9 and TRBJ2-1; 7 nucleotides line up with TRBD2. CDR1 is SEHNR, CDR2 FQNEAQ, per germline (reference sequence). This CDR3 spans 11 amino acids. V trimming: 5 bases; J trimming: 8 bases; junction bases outside the gene matches: 0. The chain's CDR3 is CASSRGDEQFF. DNA of the CDR3: TGTGCCAGCAGCCGGGGGGATGAGCAGTTCTTC.

This clonotype showed up many times. V usage is TRBV4-1 and J usage is TRBJ1-6, with D uncertain. The V and J ends lost 4 bases and 7 bases respectively, with 17 bases between them. CDR3 length: 16 amino acids. Germline loops: CDR1 MGHRA, CDR2 YSYEKL. The CDR3 region has the DNA TGCGCCAGCAGCCTGACTCCCTCCGAACTCAATTCACCCCTCCACTTT. Protein sequence: CASSLTPSELNSPLHF.

There are many counts of this clonotype. The rearrangement uses TRBV3-1 and TRBJ1-2, with 7 bases identical to TRBD1. Germline V gene lookup returns CDR1 LGHDT and CDR2 YNNKEL (reference sequence). Losses at the gene ends were 4 bases for V and 5 bases for J; bases not matched to a gene: 10. CDR3 size: 15 residues. The CDR3 loop reads CASSLETGNFYGYTF. The CDR3 nucleotides are TGTGCCAGCAGCCTGGAGACAGGGAATTTTTATGGCTACACCTTC.

The chain has TRBV11-2 and TRBJ2-7; D remains unclear. V lost 6 bases to trimming and J lost 2 bases, with 17 bases between them. There are 15 residues in the CDR3. Germline values: CDR1 SGHAT, CDR2 FQNNGV. CDR3 region: CASSSPSAGTYEQYF. Here the CDR3 DNA reads TGTGCCAGCAGTTCCCCGTCGGCCGGTACCTACGAGCAGTACTTC.

This chain uses TRBV5-6 with TRBJ2-7; 7 bases line up with TRBD1. The V gene end was trimmed by 4 bases and the J gene end by 0 bases; junction bases not matched to a gene: 7. Germline loops: CDR1 SGHDT, CDR2 YYEEEE. The CDR3 is made up of 15 amino acids. The CDR3 sequence: CASSRGQEFSYEQYF. The CDR3 DNA sequence: TGTGCCAGCAGCCGAGGACAGGAGTTCTCCTACGAGCAGTACTTC.

This chain connects TRBV7-9 to TRBJ2-2; D not certain. Germline CDR1 reads SEHNR; CDR2 reads FQNEAQ (reference sequence). With 0 bases removed from V and 5 bases from J, the gap between germline ends came to 10 bases. This CDR3 has 15 amino acids. Written as DNA, the CDR3 is TGTGCCAGCAGCTTAGCGTCAGGTGTGACCGGGGAGCTGTTTTTT. Translated, it gives CASSLASGVTGELFF.

In this sample, this clonotype turned up many times. V usage is TRBV7-2 and J usage is TRBJ2-7, with D possibly matching TRBD2 (6 bases). The CDR3 totals 15 residues. The V end was cut by 6 bases, the J end by 5 bases, with 20 bases between. CDR1 SGHTA and CDR2 FQGNSA come from the germline V gene. The chain's CDR3 is CASSSTMSGRDEQYF. Written as DNA, the CDR3 is TGTGCCAGCAGTTCGACGATGAGCGGGCGGGACGAGCAGTACTTC. Combining the CDR3 with reference TRBV7-2 and TRBJ2-7 gives the whole variable domain GAGVSQSPSNKVTEKGKDVELRCDPISGHTALYWYRQSLGQGLEFLIYFQGNSAPDKSGLPSDRFSAERTGGSVSTLTIQRTQQEDSAVYLCASSSTMSGRDEQYFGPGTRLTVT.

This clonotype was seen a handful of times. The chain carries TRBV6-6 and TRBJ2-7; no reliable D call. CDR3 size: 16 residues. V was shortened by 5 bases and J by 0 bases, with 17 bases between the two germline ends. Germline V CDR1 and CDR2: MNHNY, SVGAGI (reference sequence). The CDR3 loop reads CASSTFPAGRSYEQYF. The CDR3 DNA reads TGTGCCAGCAGTACCTTCCCGGCAGGACGCTCCTACGAGCAGTACTTC.

This clonotype was picked up many times. The rearrangement links TRBV11-1 to TRBJ2-7; tentatively, D is TRBD1 (5 bases). The V gene lost 2 bases and the J gene lost 7 bases, with 18 bases spanning the gap. Germline CDR1 is SGHAT and CDR2 is FQDESV (reference sequence). CDR3 length: 15 residues. CDR3 DNA sequence: TGTGCCAGCAGCTTACTCCAAACAGGCCACAGAGAGCAGTACTTC. Protein product: CASSLLQTGHREQYF.

This clonotype has more than one count but fewer than ten. The chain combines TRBV6-5 with TRBJ2-1; D may be TRBD1 or TRBD2 (5 bases each). The germline gives CDR1 MNHEY, CDR2 SVGAGI. The CDR3 covers 17 residues. The V end was cut by 6 bases, the J end by 6 bases, with 24 bases between. CDR3 region: CASSLGRRLSPPNEQFF. The DNA of the CDR3 is TGTGCCAGCAGCCTGGGACGGAGGCTCTCCCCCCCCAATGAGCAGTTCTTC.

This clonotype has a count of ten or more. This chain connects TRBV27 to TRBJ2-1, with 9 positions matching TRBD1. This CDR3 is built from 15 residues. Per the germline V gene, CDR1 is MNHEY and CDR2 is SMNVEV (reference sequence). V gave up 4 bases and J gave up 6 bases; unmatched junction bases: 7. The CDR3 nucleotides read TGTGCCAGCAGTTCCGGGACAGGGACCGGCAATGAGCAGTTCTTC. It encodes CASSSGTGTGNEQFF.

This clonotype was counted between two and nine times. The chain recombines TRBV12-3 or TRBV12-4 with TRBJ2-7; D remains unclear. Deletions cut 6 bases from V and 4 bases from J, with 10 bases between. This CDR3 has 12 residues. For the CDR3, the DNA is TGTGCCAGCAGGCCCTCCGGATACGAGCAGTACTTC. This encodes CASRPSGYEQYF.

This clonotype came up a few times. The CDR3 sequence: CASSSGAGNTIYF. For the CDR3, the DNA is TGTGCCAGCAGTTCAGGGGCTGGAAACACCATATATTTT. The V gene is TRBV6-5, the J gene TRBJ1-3, with D possibly matching TRBD1 (6 bases). CDR1 MNHEY and CDR2 SVGAGI come from the germline V gene. The V and J ends lost 4 bases and 2 bases respectively, with 6 bases between them. This CDR3 is 13 amino acids long.

At least ten counts were recorded for this clonotype. J is TRBJ1-6 and V is TRBV12-5; D remains ambiguous. The CDR3 is made up of 15 amino acids. Trimming left V 6 bases short and J 8 bases short, with 17 bases between. Germline V gene lookup returns CDR1 LGHNT and CDR2 FRNRAP. CDR3 amino acids: CASGLGFLSDSPLHF. In DNA, the CDR3 is TGTGCTAGTGGCCTAGGTTTTCTCTCGGATTCACCCCTCCACTTT.

This clonotype was observed a few times. V usage is TRBV27 and J usage is TRBJ2-1; 11 bases match TRBD2. Germline CDR1 is MNHEY and CDR2 is SMNVEV (reference sequence). V trimming: 5 bases; J trimming: 10 bases; junction bases outside the gene matches: 7. The CDR3 spans 14 residues. CDR3 DNA sequence: TGTGCCAGCAGTCGGGGACTAGCGGACCCAGAGCAGTTCTTC. Translated: CASSRGLADPEQFF.

There are a few counts of this clonotype. The chain employs TRBV9 and TRBJ1-1; no clear D gene. The CDR3 extends over 14 amino acids. Germline lookup yields CDR1 SGDLS and CDR2 YYNGEE. The CDR3 DNA reads as TGTCCCCCGGACCCGCCCTGGCAGCTCACTGAAGCTTTCTTT. This encodes CPPDPPWQLTEAFF. Drawing the rest from reference TRBV9 and TRBJ1-1, the complete variable domain is DSGVTQTPKHLITATGQRVTLRCSPRSGDLSVYWYQQSLDQGLQFLIQYYNGEERAKGNILERFSAQQFPDLHSELNLSSLELGDSALYFCPPDPPWQLTEAFFGQGTRLTVV.

This clonotype was seen ten or more times. The chain employs TRBV29-1 and TRBJ2-1; D may be TRBD1 or TRBD2 (5 bases each). The germline gives CDR1 SQVTM, CDR2 ANQGSEA. The CDR3 totals 15 residues. The V and J ends lost 1 base and 0 bases respectively, with 10 bases between them. CDR3 DNA: TGCAGCGTTGAAGGGGACCCATACTCCTACAATGAGCAGTTCTTC. This translates into CSVEGDPYSYNEQFF.

V usage is TRBV5-1 and J usage is TRBJ2-5; 8 nucleotides align to TRBD1. The CDR3 totals 15 residues. V dropped 0 bases and J dropped 5; count of bases not matched to a gene: 6. Germline values: CDR1 SGHRS, CDR2 YFSETQ. The DNA of the CDR3 is TGCGCCAGCAGCTTGGACCAGGGGGCGAAGGAGACCCAGTACTTC. Protein: CASSLDQGAKETQYF. Complete variable domain (other parts from reference TRBV5-1 and TRBJ2-5): KAGVTQTPRYLIKTRGQQVTLSCSPISGHRSVSWYQQTPGQGLQFLFEYFSETQRNKGNFPGRFSGRQFSNSRSEMNVSTLELGDSALYLCASSLDQGAKETQYFGPGTRLLVL.

This clonotype was picked up a small number of times. The chain recombines TRBV6-1 with TRBJ2-5, with TRBD2 matching 7 bases. The germline gives CDR1 MNHNS, CDR2 SASEGT. CDR3 length equals 15 residues. J was trimmed by 2 bases and V by 3 bases; bases with no gene match: 6. The CDR3 sequence: CASSDALAEQETQYF. DNA of the CDR3: TGTGCCAGCAGTGATGCGCTAGCGGAACAAGAGACCCAGTACTTC.

Ten or more counts support this clonotype. This rearrangement joins TRBV4-3 to TRBJ2-3; D gene unclear. Germline values: CDR1 LGHNA, CDR2 YSLEER. The CDR3 length is 15 residues. Trimming took 1 base from V and 1 from J, leaving 9 bases between them. This chain's CDR3 is CASSQGTYRTDTQYF. The CDR3 DNA is TGCGCCAGCAGCCAAGGGACCTACCGCACAGATACGCAGTATTTT.

This clonotype has at least ten counts. The rearrangement links TRBV21-1 to TRBJ2-7. TRBV21-1 is designated a pseudogene. The CDR3 spans 9 residues. CDR3 amino acids: CASSKRGDF. The DNA of the CDR3 is TGTGCCAGCAGCAAACGGGGTGACTTC.

This clonotype was observed many times. The chain joins TRBV7-8 to TRBJ2-4; 7 bases fit TRBD1. The CDR3 is made up of 14 amino acids. Germline lookup yields CDR1 SGHVS and CDR2 FQNEAQ. J was trimmed by 3 bases and V by 7 bases; bases with no gene match: 6. The CDR3 loop is CASTQGGGKNIQYF. CDR3 bases: TGTGCCAGCACCCAAGGGGGCGGCAAAAACATTCAGTACTTC.

At least ten counts were recorded for this clonotype. The V and J genes are TRBV4-1 and TRBJ2-3; possibly TRBD2 for D (6 bases). The V gene lost 3 bases and the J gene lost 6 bases, with 19 bases spanning the gap. CDR1 and CDR2 from the germline V gene are MGHRA and YSYEKL. The CDR3 sequence is 16 residues long. Written as DNA, the CDR3 is TGCGCCAGCAGCCAGCTAGGGAGCGGGCTGGCGGATACGCAGTATTTT. As protein: CASSQLGSGLADTQYF.

This clonotype was detected many times. The CDR3 sequence is CASSFRGTSGRPADTQYF. CDR3 nucleotide sequence: TGTGCCAGCAGTTTCAGGGGGACTAGCGGGAGACCCGCAGATACGCAGTATTTT. The chain uses TRBV27 and TRBJ2-3; 14 nucleotides line up with TRBD2. Germline CDR1 MNHEY, CDR2 SMNVEV (reference sequence). This CDR3 has 18 residues. V lost 3 bases and J lost 4; bases outside the gene matches: 9.

The J gene is TRBJ2-3, the V gene TRBV2; D might be TRBD1 (5 bases). The V end was cut by 6 bases, the J end by 2 bases, with 9 bases between. The CDR3 spans 13 residues. The germline V gene encodes CDR1 SNHLY and CDR2 FYNNEI. The CDR3 DNA reads as TGTGCCAGCAGCTCGACAGTCACAGATACGCAGTATTTT. It yields the protein CASSSTVTDTQYF.

This clonotype was counted between two and nine times. V usage is TRBV7-2 and J usage is TRBJ2-5; weak D call: TRBD1 (6 bases). The V gene's germline CDR1 is SGHTA and CDR2 FQGNSA. The CDR3 covers 13 residues. Trimming removed 5 bases at V and 4 bases at J, with 11 bases between. CDR3 protein: CASSLPRGETQYF. CDR3 in DNA: TGTGCCAGCAGCCTCCCCAGGGGAGAGACCCAGTACTTC.

This clonotype showed up just a few times. V is TRBV9 and J is TRBJ2-3, with D hard to call. The CDR3 loop spans 14 amino acids. With 5 bases removed from V and 1 base from J, the gap between germline ends came to 11 bases. Germline values: CDR1 SGDLS, CDR2 YYNGEE. CDR3 sequence: CASSRAEGTDTQYF. The CDR3 DNA reads TGTGCCAGCAGTCGGGCAGAGGGCACAGATACGCAGTATTTT.